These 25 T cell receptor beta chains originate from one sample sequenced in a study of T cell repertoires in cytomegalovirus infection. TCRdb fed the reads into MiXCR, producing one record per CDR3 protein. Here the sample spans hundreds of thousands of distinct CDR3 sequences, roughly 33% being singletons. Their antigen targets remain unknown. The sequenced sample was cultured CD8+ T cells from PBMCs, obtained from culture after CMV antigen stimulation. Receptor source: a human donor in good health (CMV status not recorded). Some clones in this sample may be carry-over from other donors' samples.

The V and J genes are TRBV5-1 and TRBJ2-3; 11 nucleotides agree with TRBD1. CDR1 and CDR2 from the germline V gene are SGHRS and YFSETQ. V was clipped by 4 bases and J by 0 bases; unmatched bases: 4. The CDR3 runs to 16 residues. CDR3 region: CASSIGQGASTDTQYF. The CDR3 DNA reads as TGCGCCAGCAGCATAGGACAGGGGGCAAGCACAGATACGCAGTATTTT.

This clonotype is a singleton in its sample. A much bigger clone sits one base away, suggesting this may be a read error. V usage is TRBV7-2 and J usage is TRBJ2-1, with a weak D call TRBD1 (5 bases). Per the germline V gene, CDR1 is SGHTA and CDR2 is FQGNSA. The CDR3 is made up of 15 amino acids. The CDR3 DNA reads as TGTGTCAGCAGCTTCAGCCAGGGAACTGGGAATGAGCAGTTCTTC. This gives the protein CVSSFSQGTGNEQFF.

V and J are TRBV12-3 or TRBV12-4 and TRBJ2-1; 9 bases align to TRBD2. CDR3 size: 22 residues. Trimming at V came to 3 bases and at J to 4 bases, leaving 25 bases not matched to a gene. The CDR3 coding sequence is TGTGCCAGCAGTTTCCAGGTCCTAGATGGGCTAGCGGGGATAAAGGTGTACAATGAGCAGTTCTTC. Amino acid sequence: CASSFQVLDGLAGIKVYNEQFF.

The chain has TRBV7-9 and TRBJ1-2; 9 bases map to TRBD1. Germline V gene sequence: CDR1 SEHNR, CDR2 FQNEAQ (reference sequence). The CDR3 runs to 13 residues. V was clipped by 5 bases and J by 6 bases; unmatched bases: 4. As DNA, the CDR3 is TGTGCCAGCAGCACAGGGGGCGTGGATGGCTACACCTTC. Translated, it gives CASSTGGVDGYTF.

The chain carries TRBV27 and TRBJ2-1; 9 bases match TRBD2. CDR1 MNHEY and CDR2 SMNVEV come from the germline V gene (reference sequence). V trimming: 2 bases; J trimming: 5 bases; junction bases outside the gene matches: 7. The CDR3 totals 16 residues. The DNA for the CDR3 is TGTGCCAGCAGTTTAAAAGGCGGGGGGGCCGACAATGAGCAGTTCTTC. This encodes CASSLKGGGADNEQFF.

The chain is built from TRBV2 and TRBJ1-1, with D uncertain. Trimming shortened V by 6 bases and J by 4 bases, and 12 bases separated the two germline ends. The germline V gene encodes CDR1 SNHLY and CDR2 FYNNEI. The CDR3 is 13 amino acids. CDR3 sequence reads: CASSSQVGTEAFF. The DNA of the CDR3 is TGTGCCAGCAGCTCGCAGGTCGGCACTGAAGCTTTCTTT.

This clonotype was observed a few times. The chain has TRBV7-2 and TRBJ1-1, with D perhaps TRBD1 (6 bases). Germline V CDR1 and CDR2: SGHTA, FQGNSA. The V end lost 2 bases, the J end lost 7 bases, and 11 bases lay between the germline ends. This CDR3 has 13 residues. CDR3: CASSLNQGIEAFF. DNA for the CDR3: TGTGCCAGCAGCTTAAACCAGGGGATTGAAGCTTTCTTT.

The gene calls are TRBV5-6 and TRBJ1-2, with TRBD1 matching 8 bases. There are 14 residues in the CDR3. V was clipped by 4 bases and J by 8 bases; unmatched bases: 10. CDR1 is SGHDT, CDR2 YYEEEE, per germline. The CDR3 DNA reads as TGTGCCAGCAGCCCTAGGACAGGGAGGCGAGGCTACACCTTC. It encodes CASSPRTGRRGYTF.

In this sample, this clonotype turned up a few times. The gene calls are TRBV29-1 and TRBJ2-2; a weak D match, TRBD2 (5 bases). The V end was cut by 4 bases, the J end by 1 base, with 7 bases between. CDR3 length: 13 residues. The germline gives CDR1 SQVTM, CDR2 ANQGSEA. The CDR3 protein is CSVGEGNTGELFF. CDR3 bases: TGCAGCGTTGGAGAGGGGAACACCGGGGAGCTGTTTTTT.

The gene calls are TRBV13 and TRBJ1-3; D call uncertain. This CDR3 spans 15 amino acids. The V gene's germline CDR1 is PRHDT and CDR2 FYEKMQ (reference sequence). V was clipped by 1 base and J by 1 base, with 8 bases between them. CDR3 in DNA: TGTGCCAGCAGCTTAGCGGGCGAGTCTGGAAACACCATATATTTT. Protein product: CASSLAGESGNTIYF.

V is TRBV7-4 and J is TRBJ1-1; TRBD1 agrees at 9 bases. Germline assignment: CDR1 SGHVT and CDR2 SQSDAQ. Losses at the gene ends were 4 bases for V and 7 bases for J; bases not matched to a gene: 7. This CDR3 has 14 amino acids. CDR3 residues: CASSSTGTGNEAFF. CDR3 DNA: TGTGCCAGCAGCTCCACCGGGACAGGGAATGAAGCTTTCTTT.

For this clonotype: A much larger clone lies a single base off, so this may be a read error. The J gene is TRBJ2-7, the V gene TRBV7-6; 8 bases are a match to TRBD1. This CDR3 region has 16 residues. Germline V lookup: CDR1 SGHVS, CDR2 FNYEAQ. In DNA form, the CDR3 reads TGTGCCAGCAGCGTACGTGCTGGACAGGGTCTTGCTGAGCAGCACTTC. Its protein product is CASSVRAGQGLAEQHF.

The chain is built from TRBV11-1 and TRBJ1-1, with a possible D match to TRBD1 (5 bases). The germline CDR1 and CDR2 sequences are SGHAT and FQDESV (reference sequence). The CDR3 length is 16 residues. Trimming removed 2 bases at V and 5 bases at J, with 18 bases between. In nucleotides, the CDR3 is TGTGCCAGCAGCTTAAACTGGGCCCTAAGGGGAACTGAAGCTTTCTTT. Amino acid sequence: CASSLNWALRGTEAFF.

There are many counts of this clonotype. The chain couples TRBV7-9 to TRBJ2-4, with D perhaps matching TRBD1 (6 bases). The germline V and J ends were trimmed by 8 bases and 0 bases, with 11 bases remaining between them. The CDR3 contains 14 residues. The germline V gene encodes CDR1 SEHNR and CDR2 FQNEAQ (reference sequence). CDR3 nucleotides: TGTGCCAGCTCAGGGACACCAGCCAAAAACATTCAGTACTTC. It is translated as CASSGTPAKNIQYF.

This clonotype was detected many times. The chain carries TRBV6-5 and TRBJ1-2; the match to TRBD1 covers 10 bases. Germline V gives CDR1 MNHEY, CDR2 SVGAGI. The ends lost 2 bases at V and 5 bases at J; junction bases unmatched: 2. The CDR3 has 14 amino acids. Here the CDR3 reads CASSYLGQGYGYTF. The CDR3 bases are TGTGCCAGCAGTTACCTGGGACAGGGGTATGGCTACACCTTC.

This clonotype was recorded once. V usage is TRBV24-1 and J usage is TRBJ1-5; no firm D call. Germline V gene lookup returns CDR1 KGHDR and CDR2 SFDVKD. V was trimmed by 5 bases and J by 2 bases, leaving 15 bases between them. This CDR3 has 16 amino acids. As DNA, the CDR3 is TGTGCCACCAGTGCGAAGGGCAGCTGGGGCAATCAGCCCCAGCATTTT. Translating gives CATSAKGSWGNQPQHF.

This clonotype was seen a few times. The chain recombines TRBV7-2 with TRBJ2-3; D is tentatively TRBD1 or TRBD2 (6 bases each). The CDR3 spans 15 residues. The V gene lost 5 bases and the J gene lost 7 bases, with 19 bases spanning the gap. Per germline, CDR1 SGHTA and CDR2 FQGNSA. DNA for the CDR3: TGTGCCAGCAGCCATTTAAGGGGGGCGCTCAATACGCAGTATTTT. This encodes CASSHLRGALNTQYF.

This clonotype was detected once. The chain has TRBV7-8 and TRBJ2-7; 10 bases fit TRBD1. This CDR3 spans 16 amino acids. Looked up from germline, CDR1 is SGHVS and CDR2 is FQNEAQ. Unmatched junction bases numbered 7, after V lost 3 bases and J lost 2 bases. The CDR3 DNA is TGTGCCAGCAGCTTCACCGGGACAGGGGTACCCTACGAGCAGTACTTC. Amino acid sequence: CASSFTGTGVPYEQYF.

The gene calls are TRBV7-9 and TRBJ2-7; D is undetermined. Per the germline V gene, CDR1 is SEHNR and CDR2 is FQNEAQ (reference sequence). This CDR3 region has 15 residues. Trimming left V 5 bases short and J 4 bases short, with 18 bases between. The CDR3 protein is CASSAPEAPRYEQYV. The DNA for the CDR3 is TGTGCCAGCAGCGCACCTGAGGCACCGAGGTACGAGCAGTACGTC.

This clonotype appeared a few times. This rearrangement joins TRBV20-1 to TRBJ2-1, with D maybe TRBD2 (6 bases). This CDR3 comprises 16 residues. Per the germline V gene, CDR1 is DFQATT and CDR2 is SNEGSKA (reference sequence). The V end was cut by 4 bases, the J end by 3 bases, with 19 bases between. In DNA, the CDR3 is TGCAGTGCTATTGTCTCTAGCTTGGACTACTACAATGAGCAGTTCTTC. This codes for CSAIVSSLDYYNEQFF.

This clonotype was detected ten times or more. The CDR3 sequence is CASSLRGGGETQYF. Written as DNA, the CDR3 is TGTGCCAGCAGCTTACGGGGAGGTGGGGAGACCCAGTACTTC. The gene calls are TRBV7-6 and TRBJ2-5, with a tentative D call TRBD2 (6 bases). The germline CDR1 and CDR2 sequences are SGHVS and FNYEAQ. CDR3 length equals 14 residues. Trimming cost V 2 bases and J 5 bases, with 12 bases left between them.

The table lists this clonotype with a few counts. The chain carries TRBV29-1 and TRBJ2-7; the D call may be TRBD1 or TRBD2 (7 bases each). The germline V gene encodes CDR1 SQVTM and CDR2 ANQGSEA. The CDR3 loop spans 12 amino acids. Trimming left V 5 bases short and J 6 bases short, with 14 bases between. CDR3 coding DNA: TGCAGCGTTAAGGGAGGGGGCGGCGAGCAGTACGTC. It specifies CSVKGGGGEQYV.

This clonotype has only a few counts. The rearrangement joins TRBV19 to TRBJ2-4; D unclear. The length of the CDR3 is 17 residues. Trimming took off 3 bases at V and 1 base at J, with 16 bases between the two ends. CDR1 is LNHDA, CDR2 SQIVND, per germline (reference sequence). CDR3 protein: CASSINWFIEAKNIQYF. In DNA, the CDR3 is TGTGCCAGTAGTATTAACTGGTTTATCGAGGCCAAAAACATTCAGTACTTC.

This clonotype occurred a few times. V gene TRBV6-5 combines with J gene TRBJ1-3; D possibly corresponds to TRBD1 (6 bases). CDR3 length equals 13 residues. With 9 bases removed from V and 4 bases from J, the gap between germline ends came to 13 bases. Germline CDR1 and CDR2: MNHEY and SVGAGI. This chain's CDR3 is CASRDNTGNTIYF. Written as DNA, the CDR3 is TGTGCCAGTAGGGACAACACGGGAAACACCATATATTTT.

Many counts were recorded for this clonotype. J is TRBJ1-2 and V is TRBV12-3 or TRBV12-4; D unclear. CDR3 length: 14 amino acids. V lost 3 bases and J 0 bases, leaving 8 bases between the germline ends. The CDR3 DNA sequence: TGTGCCAGCAGTTTGAACGTAGCTAACTATGGCTACACCTTC. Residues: CASSLNVANYGYTF.